The rows below give T cell receptor beta chains drawn from one sample of a study of blood T cell repertoires in COVID-19. The repertoire was sequenced with immunoSEQ multiplex PCR; TCRdb's copy has only in-frame clones and lacks some. The sample holds 150,000 to 200,000 clones, 74% seen once. The sample was peripheral blood. The source is a woman aged 80 or older with acute or convalescent COVID-19. Both conserved end residues are part of each CDR3.

TRBJ2-7 | TRBV30 | CAWTRTNEQYF
TRBJ1-3 | TRBV5-5 | CASSLEGRFFSGNTIYF
TRBJ2-1 | TRBV3-1/TRBV3-2 | CASSPFGDNEQFF
TRBJ2-7 | TRBV3-1/TRBV3-2 | CAITTGTGENEQYF
TRBJ2-5 | TRBV5-4 | CASSPGETQYF
TRBJ1-1 | TRBV19 | CASSIGTGGEAFF
TRBJ2-6 | TRBV6-1 | CATTGSGANVLTF
TRBJ2-1 | TRBV19 | CASSPTGGGPQFF
TRBJ2-1 | TRBV7-6 | CASSSTGQGLDEQFF
TRBJ2-2 | TRBV27 | CASRGGTGTYTGELFF
TRBJ2-7 | TRBV18 | CASSPSDRGSYEQYF
TRBJ2-3 | TRBV5-1 | CASSLGLAGGFAFGDTQYF
TRBJ1-2 | TRBV30 | CAWSVTVTARGYTF